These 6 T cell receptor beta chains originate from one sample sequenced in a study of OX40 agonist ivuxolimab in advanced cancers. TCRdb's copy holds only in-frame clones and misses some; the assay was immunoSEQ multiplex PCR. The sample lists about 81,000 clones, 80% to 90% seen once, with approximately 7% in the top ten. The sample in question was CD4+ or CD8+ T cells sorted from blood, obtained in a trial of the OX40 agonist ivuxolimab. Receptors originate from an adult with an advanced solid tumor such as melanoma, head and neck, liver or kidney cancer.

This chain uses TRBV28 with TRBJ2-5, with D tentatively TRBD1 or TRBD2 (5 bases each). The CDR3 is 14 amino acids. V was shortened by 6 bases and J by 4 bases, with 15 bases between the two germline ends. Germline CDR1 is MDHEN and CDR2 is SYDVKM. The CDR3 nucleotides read TGTGCCAGCAGACTGAGCAGGGCGGGAGAGACCCAGTACTTC. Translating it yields CASRLSRAGETQYF.

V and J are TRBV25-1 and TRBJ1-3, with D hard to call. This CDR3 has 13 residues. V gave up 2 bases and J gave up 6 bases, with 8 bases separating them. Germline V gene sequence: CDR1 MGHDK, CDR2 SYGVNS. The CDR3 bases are TGTGCCAGCAGTGAAACCGCCCCAAACACCATATATTTT. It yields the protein CASSETAPNTIYF. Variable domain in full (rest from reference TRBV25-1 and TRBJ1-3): EADIYQTPRYLVIGTGKKITLECSQTMGHDKMYWYQQDPGMELHLIHYSYGVNSTEKGDLSSESTVSRIRTEHFPLTLESARPSHTSQYLCASSETAPNTIYFGEGSWLTVV.

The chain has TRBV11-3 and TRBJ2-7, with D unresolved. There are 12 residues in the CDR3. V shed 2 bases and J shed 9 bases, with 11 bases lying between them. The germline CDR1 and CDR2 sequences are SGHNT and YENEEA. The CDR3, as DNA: TGTGCCAGCAGCTTAAATAATCAGCGGCAGTACTTC. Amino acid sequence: CASSLNNQRQYF.

The CDR3 reads CASSQGGYCTF. The CDR3 bases are TGTGCCAGCAGCCAAGGGGGGTACTGTACCTTC. This chain uses TRBV11-2 with TRBJ1-2, with a tentative D call TRBD1 (6 bases). The germline V and J ends were trimmed by 5 bases and 14 bases, with 15 bases remaining between them. The length of the CDR3 is 11 residues. Germline CDR1 is SGHAT and CDR2 is FQNNGV.

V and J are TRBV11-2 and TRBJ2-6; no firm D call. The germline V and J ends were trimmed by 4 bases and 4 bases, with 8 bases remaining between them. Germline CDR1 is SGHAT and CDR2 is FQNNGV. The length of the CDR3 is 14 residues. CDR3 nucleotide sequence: TGTGCCAGCAGCTCTAGTGCCGGGGCCAACGTCCTGACTTTC. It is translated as CASSSSAGANVLTF.

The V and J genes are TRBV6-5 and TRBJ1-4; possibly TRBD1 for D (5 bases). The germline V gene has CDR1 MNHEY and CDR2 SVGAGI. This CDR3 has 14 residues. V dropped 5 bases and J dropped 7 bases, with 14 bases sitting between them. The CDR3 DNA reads TGTGCCAGCAGTCAGCTGGGGGAAAGTGAAAAACTGTTTTTT. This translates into CASSQLGESEKLFF.